What follows are 17 T cell receptor beta chains derived from one specimen sequenced in a study of cytomegalovirus exposure and HLA in healthy donors. Both 60 Vbeta primers and 13 Jbeta primers went into the PCR. Only in-frame clones appear in the TCRdb table, and some are missing; sequencing was by immunoSEQ multiplex PCR. The sample consists of 80,000 to 100,000 clones, 60% to 80% of them appearing once. Sequencing was performed on PBMCs. The receptors stem from a female donor in good health and CMV-seronegative.

This chain links TRBV30 with TRBJ1-1; no definite D call. The germline V gene encodes CDR1 GTSNPN and CDR2 SVGIG (reference sequence). V lost 2 bases to trimming and J lost 0 bases, with 7 bases between them. CDR3 length: 13 residues. The chain's CDR3 is CAWSSLMNTEAFF. The CDR3 DNA reads as TGTGCCTGGAGTTCACTTATGAACACTGAAGCTTTCTTT. The variable domain in full, with the rest retrieved from reference TRBV30 and TRBJ1-1, is SQTIHQWPATLVQPVGSPLSLECTVEGTSNPNLYWYRQAAGRGLQLLFYSVGIGQISSEVPQNLSASRPQDRQFILSSKKLLLSDSGFYLCAWSSLMNTEAFFGQGTRLTVV.

This clone has a handful of counts. This chain connects TRBV28 to TRBJ1-1; 8 bases are shared with TRBD1. CDR3 length: 13 residues. Unmatched junction bases numbered 4, after V lost 5 bases and J lost 5 bases. CDR1 is MDHEN and CDR2 is SYDVKM in the germline V gene. The CDR3 region is CASSPYRGTEAFF. CDR3 sequence (DNA): TGTGCCAGCAGTCCCTACAGGGGGACTGAAGCTTTCTTT.

The chain uses TRBV10-3 and TRBJ2-3; 8 bases line up with TRBD2. V trimming: 3 bases; J trimming: 0 bases; junction bases outside the gene matches: 5. The CDR3 extends over 16 amino acids. CDR1 is ENHRY, CDR2 SYGVKD, per germline. DNA for the CDR3: TGTGCCATCAGTGACACTAGCGGAGGAAGCACAGATACGCAGTATTTT. It is translated as CAISDTSGGSTDTQYF.

This clone was detected only a few times. V usage is TRBV28 and J usage is TRBJ2-7; TRBD1 might be the D (6 bases). Germline V lookup: CDR1 MDHEN, CDR2 SYDVKM. The V end was cut by 5 bases, the J end by 1 base, with 18 bases between. There are 16 residues in the CDR3. The CDR3 is CASSLPPGQGSYEQYF. In nucleotides, the CDR3 is TGTGCCAGCAGTCTCCCTCCGGGACAAGGGTCCTACGAGCAGTACTTC.

The rearrangement joins TRBV2 to TRBJ1-1; D is unclear. The CDR3 sequence is 14 residues long. V lost 6 bases, J lost 0 bases, and 11 bases lay in between. The germline V gene encodes CDR1 SNHLY and CDR2 FYNNEI. The CDR3: CASRTVQMNTEAFF. DNA for the CDR3: TGTGCCAGCAGAACCGTGCAGATGAACACTGAAGCTTTCTTT. The full variable domain, rest sourced from reference TRBV2 and TRBJ1-1, is EPEVTQTPSHQVTQMGQEVILRCVPISNHLYFYWYRQILGQKVEFLVSFYNNEISEKSEIFDDQFSVERPDGSNFTLKIRSTKLEDSAMYFCASRTVQMNTEAFFGQGTRLTVV.

This chain joins TRBV5-1 and TRBJ2-3; a weak D match, TRBD1 (5 bases). CDR1 and CDR2 (germline): SGHRS, YFSETQ. CDR3 size: 13 residues. Trimming left V 4 bases short and J 3 bases short, with 9 bases between. The CDR3 here is CASSVRETDTQYF. The CDR3 bases are TGCGCCAGCAGCGTCAGGGAAACAGATACGCAGTATTTT. Combining the CDR3 with reference TRBV5-1 and TRBJ2-3 gives the whole variable domain KAGVTQTPRYLIKTRGQQVTLSCSPISGHRSVSWYQQTPGQGLQFLFEYFSETQRNKGNFPGRFSGRQFSNSRSEMNVSTLELGDSALYLCASSVRETDTQYFGPGTRLTVL.

The rearrangement links TRBV13 to TRBJ2-1, with 14 bases aligning to TRBD2. The CDR3 spans 14 residues. Germline V lookup: CDR1 PRHDT, CDR2 FYEKMQ (reference sequence). The ends lost 6 bases at V and 6 bases at J; junction bases unmatched: 1. CDR3 sequence (DNA): TGTGCCAGCAGGACTAGCGGGGGGGCCAATGAGCAGTTCTTC. Amino acids: CASRTSGGANEQFF.

The chain is built from TRBV25-1 and TRBJ2-5, with 7 bases fitting TRBD2. With 3 bases clipped from V and 4 bases from J, the junction kept 8 bases outside the gene matches. Germline CDR1 reads MGHDK; CDR2 reads SYGVNS. The CDR3 contains 15 residues. CDR3 bases: TGTGCCAGCAGTGACTCAGCGTGGGGGGGAGAGACCCAGTACTTC. Protein sequence: CASSDSAWGGETQYF.

The chain recombines TRBV6-5 with TRBJ2-3, with 9 bases that match TRBD2. V was pared by 10 bases and J by 3 bases, with 5 bases of the junction left unmatched. There are 13 residues in the CDR3. Germline loops: CDR1 MNHEY, CDR2 SVGAGI. CDR3 nucleotide sequence: TGTGCCACCAAGCGGGAGGAGACAGATACGCAGTATTTT. Encoded protein: CATKREETDTQYF.

This rearrangement joins TRBV10-2 to TRBJ2-7; D possibly corresponds to TRBD2 (6 bases). CDR3 length equals 14 residues. Trimming left V 7 bases short and J 3 bases short, with 16 bases between. In germline, CDR1 is WSHSY, CDR2 SAAADI. Written as DNA, the CDR3 is TGCGCCAGCACAAAGGGGCAGGGAGGCTACGAGCAGTACTTC. Its protein is CASTKGQGGYEQYF.

The gene calls are TRBV2 and TRBJ2-1; 8 nucleotides match TRBD1. The CDR3 runs 13 residues. CDR1 is SNHLY, CDR2 FYNNEI, per germline. Losses at the gene ends were 1 base for V and 15 bases for J; bases not matched to a gene: 8. CDR3 bases: TGTGCCAGCAGTGAAGAGGGACAGGACCATGGGTTCTTC. It encodes CASSEEGQDHGFF.

The chain employs TRBV11-2 and TRBJ2-7; TRBD1 is a possible D gene (6 bases). CDR1 is SGHAT and CDR2 is FQNNGV in the germline V gene. V was shortened by 1 base and J by 6 bases, with 7 bases between the two germline ends. The CDR3 contains 12 residues. CDR3 nucleotides: TGTGCCAGCAGCTTAGGGACAGTCGAGCAGTACTTC. Translating gives CASSLGTVEQYF.

This clone was observed a few times. The rearrangement uses TRBV7-6 and TRBJ2-1, with unresolved D. This CDR3 region has 13 residues. V lost 3 bases and J 4 bases, leaving 7 bases between the germline ends. Germline loops: CDR1 SGHVS, CDR2 FNYEAQ. Here the CDR3 DNA reads TGTGCCAGCAGCTTGGTCCAGTACAATGAGCAGTTCTTC. Translated: CASSLVQYNEQFF. The whole variable domain, filled in from reference TRBV7-6 and TRBJ2-1, reads GAGVSQSPRYKVTKRGQDVALRCDPISGHVSLYWYRQALGQGPEFLTYFNYEAQQDKSGLPNDRFSAERPEGSISTLTIQRTEQRDSAMYRCASSLVQYNEQFFGPGTRLTVL.

The chain couples TRBV11-3 to TRBJ2-2; tentative D call: TRBD2 (6 bases). CDR3 size: 15 residues. The V and J ends lost 6 bases and 6 bases respectively, with 17 bases between them. From germline, CDR1 is SGHNT and CDR2 YENEEA. The CDR3 region has the DNA TGTGCCAGCAGTCGCCGGGACTCCCCCCCCGGGGAGCTGTTTTTT. Its translation: CASSRRDSPPGELFF. The full variable domain, in which reference TRBV11-3 and TRBJ2-2 provide the parts outside the CDR3, is EAGVVQSPRYKIIEKKQPVAFWCNPISGHNTLYWYLQNLGQGPELLIRYENEEAVDDSQLPKDRFSAERLKGVDSTLKIQPAELGDSAVYLCASSRRDSPPGELFFGEGSRLTVL.

The chain combines TRBV10-1 with TRBJ2-2; the D gene is possibly TRBD1 (6 bases). This CDR3 contains 19 residues. V was shortened by 8 bases and J by 2 bases, with 27 bases between the two germline ends. Per germline, CDR1 WNHNN and CDR2 SYGVQD (reference sequence). The CDR3, as DNA: TGCGCCAGCCGTATAAACCGGGACACCGTTCGACTAAACACCGGGGAGCTGTTTTTT. Translating gives CASRINRDTVRLNTGELFF.

The chain uses TRBV6-1 and TRBJ1-4; D is uncertain. Trimming left V 4 bases short and J 0 bases short, with 12 bases between. From germline, CDR1 is MNHNS and CDR2 SASEGT. The CDR3 has 16 amino acids. The CDR3 protein is CASSVAEGSTNEKLFF. The DNA for the CDR3 is TGTGCCAGCAGTGTGGCGGAGGGCTCAACTAATGAAAAACTGTTTTTT.

The genes are TRBV19 and TRBJ1-1, with a tentative D call TRBD1 (5 bases). The CDR3 is 16 residues long. The V gene lost 4 bases and the J gene lost 1 base, with 16 bases spanning the gap. CDR1 and CDR2 (germline): LNHDA, SQIVND (reference sequence). The CDR3 DNA is TGTGCCAGTAGTACGCACCCGGGACTCTCGAACACTGAAGCTTTCTTT. It encodes CASSTHPGLSNTEAFF.